Each of the 9 T cell receptor beta chains below was sequenced from the same sample in a study of OX40 agonist ivuxolimab in advanced cancers. Clones were sequenced by immunoSEQ multiplex PCR, and TCRdb holds only the in-frame ones, with some missing. This sample carries some 54,000 clones, 86% of them seen once, and the ten largest clones take less than 7%. The sample here was CD4+ or CD8+ T cells sorted from blood, taken in a trial of the OX40 agonist ivuxolimab. These TCRs come from an adult with an advanced solid tumor such as melanoma, head and neck, liver or kidney cancer.

The chain links TRBV6-5 to TRBJ1-3, with D tentatively TRBD1 (5 bases). The germline V gene has CDR1 MNHEY and CDR2 SVGAGI. This CDR3 is built from 14 residues. Trimming took 6 bases from V and 4 from J, leaving 13 bases between them. CDR3 sequence reads: CASRSTGRGNTIYF. Here the CDR3 DNA reads TGTGCCAGCAGGTCCACGGGACGCGGAAACACCATATATTTT.

V usage is TRBV6-1 and J usage is TRBJ1-6; 9 bases fit TRBD1. Germline-derived CDR1 and CDR2 are MNHNS and SASEGT. The CDR3 has 18 amino acids. The V segment lost 3 bases and the J segment 0 bases; nucleotides outside the gene matches: 6. CDR3 in amino acids: CASSDRQGGGSYNSPLHF. CDR3 nucleotide sequence: TGTGCCAGCAGTGACCGACAGGGGGGAGGCTCCTATAATTCACCCCTCCACTTT.

The chain combines TRBV7-9 with TRBJ2-7, with D hard to call. V shed 5 bases and J shed 1 base, with 9 bases lying between them. This CDR3 has 13 residues. Germline assignment: CDR1 SEHNR and CDR2 FQNEAQ (reference sequence). The CDR3 region has the DNA TGTGCCAGCAGCATTGACATTTCCTACGAGCAGTACTTC. Amino acid sequence: CASSIDISYEQYF.

This CDR3 reads CASSLYGADGYTF. The CDR3 coding sequence is TGCGCCAGCAGCCTGTATGGAGCGGATGGCTACACCTTC. The rearrangement joins TRBV5-1 to TRBJ1-2; D gene ambiguous. The CDR3 length is 13 residues. The germline V gene has CDR1 SGHRS and CDR2 YFSETQ. The V and J ends lost 4 bases and 6 bases respectively, with 13 bases between them.

The chain carries TRBV19 and TRBJ1-2; TRBD1 agrees at 7 bases. The junction had 12 bases not matched to a gene; V was cut back by 8 bases and J by 3 bases. This CDR3 is 15 amino acids long. CDR1 is LNHDA, CDR2 SQIVND, per germline (reference sequence). CDR3 in amino acids: CASVGGTVNDYGYTF. CDR3 in DNA: TGTGCCAGTGTAGGAGGGACAGTGAATGACTATGGCTACACCTTC.

This chain connects TRBV10-3 to TRBJ1-1; 9 bases line up with TRBD1. V was pared by 5 bases and J by 3 bases, with 7 bases of the junction left unmatched. Germline CDR1 reads ENHRY; CDR2 reads SYGVKD. The CDR3 extends over 15 amino acids. As DNA, the CDR3 is TGTGCCATCAGTCCGGGACAGGGAGCGGACACTGAAGCTTTCTTT. It yields the protein CAISPGQGADTEAFF.

The chain joins TRBV5-1 to TRBJ2-1; 12 nucleotides line up with TRBD2. In germline, CDR1 is SGHRS, CDR2 YFSETQ. CDR3 size: 19 residues. V shed 0 bases, J shed 0 bases, and the junction held 7 bases outside the gene matches. The CDR3 region has the DNA TGCGCCAGCAGCTTGGCGGGACTAGCGGGTCAACGCTCCTACAATGAGCAGTTCTTC. Translation gives CASSLAGLAGQRSYNEQFF.

The chain links TRBV30 to TRBJ1-3; D not resolved. This CDR3 contains 13 residues. The germline V and J ends were trimmed by 2 bases and 4 bases, with 9 bases remaining between them. Germline V CDR1 and CDR2: GTSNPN, SVGIG (reference sequence). The CDR3 spells CAWSRGFGNTIYF. CDR3 in DNA: TGTGCCTGGAGTCGAGGGTTCGGAAACACCATATATTTT.

This clone counts as large. This specimen includes other DNA sequences encoding the same CDR3. The gene calls are TRBV12-5 and TRBJ1-3; D remains ambiguous. Trimming took 6 bases from V and 0 from J, leaving 15 bases between them. Germline V gives CDR1 LGHNT, CDR2 FRNRAP. The CDR3 consists of 16 residues. The CDR3 protein is CASGSPTVLSGNTIYF. The CDR3 DNA is TGTGCTAGTGGATCACCGACTGTTCTCTCTGGAAACACCATATATTTT.